This T cell receptor (beta chain) stems from a study of T cell responses to AZD1222 COVID-19 vaccine. As regards this clone: Antigen unknown.

This CDR3 has 13 residues. General study points: Clonal diversity may have been underestimated in mostly white British donors. Seropositive status at baseline applied to only 5 or 6 AZD1222 recipients. Spike-wide vaccine-associated CD4 TCRs dominated at 160-218 and 743-854.

The data were produced by immunoSEQ multiplex PCR, yet TCRdb's version contains in-frame clones alone and is incomplete. The sample includes 150,000 to 160,000 clones, 70% to 90% of them seen just once. This sample comprised peripheral blood, obtained after recovery from COVID-19. The V and J genes are TRBV12-1 and TRBJ2-1; the D call in the table, TRBD1, was not verified against the DNA. TRBV12-1 is given as a pseudogene. The clonotype comes from an adult who had recovered from COVID-19. DNA for the CDR3: TGTGCCAGCGCGGGACAGGGTAGGAATGAGCAGTTCTTC. This gives the protein CASAGQGRNEQFF.